Each of the 31 T cell receptor beta chains below was sequenced from the same sample in a study of blood T cells in healthy people across ages. Primed by a sample-barcoded 5' primer and a J-beta primer mix, a second PCR proceeded for about 7 to 11 cycles. TCRdb redid the calling of the 5' RACE reads with MiXCR, one entry per CDR3 protein. Of 800,000 or so distinct CDR3 sequences listed, more than 35% are singletons. Material for sequencing was blood. These receptors were collected from a man at least 80 years old in good health.

Comment on this clonotype: A read error may produce the germline difference seen at one junction end. The chain employs TRBV12-3 or TRBV12-4 and TRBJ2-1; D is tentatively TRBD1 or TRBD2 (6 bases each). The CDR3 has 14 amino acids. Here the CDR3 DNA reads TGTGCCGGCAGCCCCCTTAGGGGGGCGGATGAGCAGTTCTTC. As protein: CAGSPLRGADEQFF.

This clonotype was counted between two and nine times. This chain joins TRBV20-1 and TRBJ2-5, with 7 bases identical to TRBD1. Looked up from germline, CDR1 is DFQATT and CDR2 is SNEGSKA (reference sequence). V was pared by 7 bases and J by 5 bases, with 16 bases of the junction left unmatched. The CDR3 runs 15 residues. CDR3 sequence (DNA): TGCAGTGACCAACCGACACAGGGGTTAGGGGAGACCCAGTACTTC. It yields the protein CSDQPTQGLGETQYF.

The V and J genes are TRBV5-1 and TRBJ2-2; TRBD2 agrees at 10 bases. The CDR3 totals 14 residues. V was clipped by 4 bases and J by 9 bases; unmatched bases: 6. The germline gives CDR1 SGHRS, CDR2 YFSETQ. The CDR3 sequence: CASSPGLAIRELFF. CDR3 nucleotides: TGCGCCAGCAGCCCGGGACTAGCGATCAGGGAGCTGTTTTTT.

This clonotype occurred many times. This chain uses TRBV20-1 with TRBJ2-5; 7 nucleotides line up with TRBD1. J was trimmed by 11 bases and V by 1 base; bases with no gene match: 10. The CDR3 has 13 residues. In germline, CDR1 is DFQATT, CDR2 SNEGSKA (reference sequence). The CDR3 DNA is TGCAGTGCTAGAGGCACAGGGGACAATGAGCAGTACTTC. Protein sequence: CSARGTGDNEQYF.

The chain employs TRBV20-1 and TRBJ2-3; 11 bases are shared with TRBD2. This CDR3 region has 16 residues. Germline CDR1 is DFQATT and CDR2 is SNEGSKA (reference sequence). V was clipped by 3 bases and J by 6 bases; unmatched bases: 11. For the CDR3, the DNA is TGCAGTGCTAGTCCCTCAACTAGCGGGAGAAGGGATACGCAGTATTTT. Protein product: CSASPSTSGRRDTQYF.

This chain uses TRBV29-1 with TRBJ2-7; the match to TRBD1 covers 8 bases. The J call is in doubt because the DNA end fits TRBJ2-5 better. Germline V CDR1 and CDR2: SQVTM, ANQGSEA. This CDR3 region has 14 residues. For the CDR3, the DNA is TGCAGCGTTCATGGGTCAGGGGGCGGCGAGACCCAGTACTTC. It encodes CSVHGSGGGETQYF.

This clonotype occurred a few times. The chain links TRBV7-8 to TRBJ2-7, with 11 bases that match TRBD2. This CDR3 has 17 amino acids. Per the germline V gene, CDR1 is SGHVS and CDR2 is FQNEAQ. V trimming: 6 bases; J trimming: 6 bases; junction bases outside the gene matches: 16. CDR3 sequence reads: CASSTRVPTSGTSEQYF. CDR3 nucleotides: TGTGCCAGCAGTACCAGGGTCCCGACTAGCGGGACGTCCGAGCAGTACTTC.

The V and J genes are TRBV19 and TRBJ2-1, with 7 bases fitting TRBD2. The DNA end is a closer match to TRBJ2-7, so the J assignment may be wrong. This CDR3 comprises 17 residues. Germline V gene sequence: CDR1 LNHDA, CDR2 SQIVND (reference sequence). CDR3 in DNA: TGTGCCAGTAGTATAGCTAGCGGCATGATACTATACAATGAGCAGTACTTC. Translated, it gives CASSIASGMILYNEQYF.

The DNA of the CDR3 is TGCAGCACCTTCCTACAGGGGAACTATGGCTACACCTTC. Translation: CSTFLQGNYGYTF. The rearrangement links TRBV29-1 to TRBJ1-2; 7 nucleotides line up with TRBD1. The CDR3 contains 13 residues. Germline loops: CDR1 SQVTM, CDR2 ANQGSEA. The trim removed 8 bases at V and 2 bases at J, leaving 8 bases unmatched.

In this sample, this clonotype turned up a few times. This chain uses TRBV28 with TRBJ2-3; a weak D match, TRBD2 (7 bases). CDR1 is MDHEN and CDR2 is SYDVKM in the germline V gene. The CDR3 length is 14 residues. The V end was cut by 5 bases, the J end by 8 bases, with 17 bases between. The CDR3 nucleotides read TGTGCCAGCAGTCACCCCAGGAGGGGGGGTACGCAGTATTTT. Its translation is CASSHPRRGGTQYF.

This clonotype was found many times. The V gene is TRBV10-3, the J gene TRBJ2-3, with a tentative D call TRBD1 (5 bases). CDR1 is ENHRY, CDR2 SYGVKD, per germline. The ends were cut back, 10 bases at V and 0 bases at J, with 14 bases in the middle. This CDR3 contains 14 residues. The CDR3 sequence: CATSQAPSTDTQYF. As DNA, the CDR3 is TGTGCCACCTCACAGGCGCCTAGCACAGATACGCAGTATTTT.

This clonotype occurred many times. The chain combines TRBV18 with TRBJ2-2; possible D gene TRBD1, 6 bases. V lost 6 bases, J lost 1 base, and 9 bases lay in between. Germline lookup yields CDR1 KGHSH and CDR2 LQKENI. The CDR3 runs to 14 residues. CDR3 DNA sequence: TGTGCCAGCTCGACGACAGGGAACACCGGGGAGCTGTTTTTT. This encodes CASSTTGNTGELFF.

The genes are TRBV12-3 or TRBV12-4 and TRBJ1-5; no definite D call. This CDR3 spans 16 amino acids. V shed 5 bases and J shed 0 bases, with 14 bases lying between them. CDR3 in amino acids: CASSPDVRYSNQPQHF. CDR3 DNA: TGTGCCAGCAGTCCAGACGTCCGTTATAGCAATCAGCCCCAGCATTTT.

The V and J genes are TRBV29-1 and TRBJ2-7; a possible D gene is TRBD2 (5 bases). The CDR3 covers 12 residues. Trimming shortened V by 4 bases and J by 3 bases, and 10 bases separated the two germline ends. Germline V lookup: CDR1 SQVTM, CDR2 ANQGSEA. The CDR3 loop reads CSVGGSGYEQYF. The CDR3 nucleotides read TGCAGCGTTGGAGGGAGCGGCTACGAGCAGTACTTC.

This sequence joins TRBV15 and TRBJ2-3, with 7 positions matching TRBD2. Germline V gene sequence: CDR1 LNHNV, CDR2 YYDKDF (reference sequence). Losses at the gene ends were 1 base for V and 5 bases for J; bases not matched to a gene: 9. The CDR3 length is 16 residues. CDR3 nucleotides: TGTGCCACCAGCAGAGTATTAGCGGGCATGCAAGATACGCAGTATTTT. Its translation is CATSRVLAGMQDTQYF.

CDR3 sequence (DNA): TGCGCCAGCAGCCATGGCAGGGGGCTCAGGGAGCTGTTTTTT. This sequence encodes CASSHGRGLRELFF. The chain links TRBV4-3 to TRBJ2-2, with 8 nucleotides matching TRBD1. Germline V CDR1 and CDR2: LGHNA, YSLEER. This CDR3 region has 14 residues. V was pared by 3 bases and J by 9 bases, with 6 bases of the junction left unmatched.

The count of this clonotype is one. V gene TRBV5-1 combines with J gene TRBJ1-6; TRBD1 aligns across 7 bases. J lost 6 bases, V lost 4 bases, and 7 bases had no gene match. Germline V gene sequence: CDR1 SGHRS, CDR2 YFSETQ. This CDR3 is 15 amino acids long. The CDR3 nucleotides read TGCGCCAGCAGCGGTCGACAGGGACCTAATTCACCCCTCCACTTT. As protein: CASSGRQGPNSPLHF.

The CDR3 nucleotides are TGCAGTACCAGGACTAGCGGGGATATAGATACGCAGTATTTT. It encodes CSTRTSGDIDTQYF. The chain has TRBV20-1 and TRBJ2-3, with 12 bases matching TRBD2. Germline CDR1 and CDR2: DFQATT and SNEGSKA (reference sequence). J was trimmed by 5 bases and V by 8 bases; bases with no gene match: 8. CDR3 length: 14 amino acids.

A single count supports this clonotype. The chain uses TRBV12-3 or TRBV12-4 and TRBJ1-5; D is possibly TRBD1 (5 bases). This CDR3 contains 14 residues. V was shortened by 6 bases and J by 4 bases, with 13 bases between the two germline ends. This CDR3 is CASSRGPGNQPQHF. In DNA form, the CDR3 reads TGTGCCAGCAGCCGGGGCCCTGGGAATCAGCCCCAGCATTTT.

This clonotype was detected many times. The chain couples TRBV11-2 to TRBJ2-1; no definite D call. V shed 4 bases and J shed 6 bases, with 13 bases lying between them. The CDR3 covers 14 residues. Germline values: CDR1 SGHAT, CDR2 FQNNGV. The chain's CDR3 is CASSSMDTPNEQFF. Here the CDR3 DNA reads TGTGCCAGCAGCTCCATGGATACTCCCAATGAGCAGTTCTTC. The full variable domain, its missing parts supplied by reference TRBV11-2 and TRBJ2-1, is EAGVAQSPRYKIIEKRQSVAFWCNPISGHATLYWYQQILGQGPKLLIQFQNNGVVDDSQLPKDRFSAERLKGVDSTLKIQPAKLEDSAVYLCASSSMDTPNEQFFGPGTRLTVL.

The CDR3 nucleotides read TGTGCCTGGAGCTCGGACAGGGGGGACTACAATGAGCAGTTCTTC. This encodes CAWSSDRGDYNEQFF. The chain uses TRBV30 and TRBJ2-1; 10 nucleotides match TRBD1. Germline values: CDR1 GTSNPN, CDR2 SVGIG (reference sequence). The V gene end was trimmed by 3 bases and the J gene end by 3 bases; junction bases not matched to a gene: 5. The CDR3 is made up of 15 amino acids.

The sample holds one count of this clonotype. The chain links TRBV3-1 to TRBJ2-2; D call uncertain. CDR3 length: 14 residues. The germline gives CDR1 LGHDT, CDR2 YNNKEL (reference sequence). Trimming took off 1 base at V and 1 base at J, with 4 bases between the two ends. The CDR3 DNA follows: TGTGCCAGCAGCCAAGCCCAGAACACCGGGGAGCTGTTTTTT. Amino acid sequence: CASSQAQNTGELFF.

The genes are TRBV6-5 and TRBJ2-3; D might be TRBD1 (6 bases). Germline values: CDR1 MNHEY, CDR2 SVGAGI. Deletions cut 6 bases from V and 6 bases from J, with 19 bases between. CDR3 size: 15 residues. The CDR3 DNA is TGTGCCAGCAGCCCCCGGGACATCTTCGGGGATACGCAGTATTTT. Amino acid sequence: CASSPRDIFGDTQYF.

There are many counts of this clonotype. The genes are TRBV29-1 and TRBJ2-7, with 12 bases identical to TRBD2. This CDR3 is built from 14 residues. The V gene's germline CDR1 is SQVTM and CDR2 ANQGSEA. V shed 7 bases, J shed 2 bases, and the junction held 6 bases outside the gene matches. In DNA, the CDR3 is TGCAGCGCCAGGACTAGCGGGAACACCTACGAGCAGTACTTC. Protein sequence: CSARTSGNTYEQYF.

The chain uses TRBV5-1 and TRBJ1-4; the D is unclear. The CDR3 has 15 residues. The germline gives CDR1 SGHRS, CDR2 YFSETQ. V was pared by 0 bases and J by 8 bases, with 14 bases between. CDR3 residues: CASSLVPGREEKLFF. As DNA, the CDR3 is TGCGCCAGCAGCTTGGTCCCAGGTCGGGAGGAAAAACTGTTTTTT.

The V gene is TRBV7-2, the J gene TRBJ2-7; 8 bases match TRBD1. The V gene end was trimmed by 0 bases and the J gene end by 4 bases; junction bases not matched to a gene: 5. The CDR3 contains 15 residues. Germline CDR1 is SGHTA and CDR2 is FQGNSA. CDR3 protein: CASSLAGTGQYEQYF. CDR3 nucleotides: TGTGCCAGCAGCTTAGCCGGGACAGGACAATACGAGCAGTACTTC.

The chain recombines TRBV5-1 with TRBJ2-2; D remains ambiguous. The germline V gene has CDR1 SGHRS and CDR2 YFSETQ. The V end was cut by 1 base, the J end by 7 bases, with 5 bases between. The CDR3 has 12 amino acids. CDR3 sequence reads: CASSLFGGELFF. The CDR3 region has the DNA TGCGCCAGCAGCTTGTTTGGCGGGGAGCTGTTTTTT.

The V and J genes are TRBV7-9 and TRBJ2-3, with unresolved D. CDR1 is SEHNR, CDR2 FQNEAQ, per germline (reference sequence). The CDR3 has 14 amino acids. V shed 5 bases and J shed 0 bases, with 9 bases lying between them. Here the CDR3 DNA reads TGTGCCAGCAGCCCTAGTTTGAGCACAGATACGCAGTATTTT. Amino acid sequence: CASSPSLSTDTQYF. The full variable domain, with the rest looked up from reference TRBV7-9 and TRBJ2-3, is DTGVSQNPRHKITKRGQNVTFRCDPISEHNRLYWYRQTLGQGPEFLTYFQNEAQLEKSRLLSDRFSAERPKGSFSTLEIQRTEQGDSAMYLCASSPSLSTDTQYFGPGTRLTVL.

The chain is built from TRBV7-9 and TRBJ2-5; D might be TRBD2 (5 bases). V was cut by 7 bases and J by 11 bases, with 11 bases left in between. The CDR3 totals 10 residues. From germline, CDR1 is SEHNR and CDR2 FQNEAQ (reference sequence). This CDR3 reads CASNGNEQYF. CDR3 nucleotides: TGTGCCAGCAACGGGAATGAGCAGTACTTC.

The chain carries TRBV2 and TRBJ2-3; TRBD1 matches at 8 bases. Germline CDR1 is SNHLY and CDR2 is FYNNEI. With V trimmed by 6 bases and J by 3 bases, 26 bases remained unmatched. This CDR3 has 21 amino acids. The CDR3 bases are TGTGCCAGCAGCCGAATGGCCGTCTTGGACAGGGAAAGATCAAGTACAGATACGCAGTATTTT. It yields the protein CASSRMAVLDRERSSTDTQYF.

The chain uses TRBV5-1 and TRBJ2-7, with 9 bases aligning to TRBD1. The CDR3 contains 15 residues. Germline V gene lookup returns CDR1 SGHRS and CDR2 YFSETQ. V was pared by 8 bases and J by 6 bases, with 15 bases of the junction left unmatched. The CDR3 DNA is TGCGCCAGTGCGCCGGACGGACAGGGGTCCACCGAGCAGTACTTC. Protein sequence: CASAPDGQGSTEQYF.